Listed below are T cell receptor beta chains from one sample, sequenced in a study of shared clonotypes between healthy human individuals. The data were produced by immunoSEQ multiplex PCR, yet TCRdb's version contains in-frame clones alone and is incomplete. The sample lists 900,000 to 1,200,000 clones, around 82% occurring once. The sequenced sample was memory CD4+ T cells from PBMCs. These receptors were obtained from a man aged 18 to 35 in good health. Some clones in this sample may be carry-over from other donors' samples. Each CDR3 is given with its conserved first and last residue. D genes are given only for firm matches. Clone size, where shown, is once, few, many, or a class for clones that have expanded.

clone_size: .; d_call: TRBD2; v_call: TRBV28; j_call: TRBJ2-5; cdr3_aa: CASSSLGRGKEETQYF; cdr3_nt: TGTGCCAGCAGTTCCCTCGGGAGGGGCAAGGAAGAGACCCAGTACTTC
clone_size: few; d_call: .; v_call: TRBV28; j_call: TRBJ1-5; cdr3_aa: CASSFGVNQPQHF; cdr3_nt: TGTGCCAGCAGTTTTGGGGTTAATCAGCCCCAGCATTTT
clone_size: once; d_call: .; v_call: TRBV11-2; j_call: TRBJ1-2; cdr3_aa: CASSLASYYGYTF; cdr3_nt: TGTGCCAGCAGCTTAGCCAGTTACTATGGCTACACCTTC
clone_size: .; d_call: .; v_call: TRBV28; j_call: TRBJ2-5; cdr3_aa: CASSSSTRETQYF; cdr3_nt: TGTGCCAGCAGTTCCTCGACACGGGAGACCCAGTACTTC
clone_size: once; d_call: TRBD1; v_call: TRBV4-2; j_call: TRBJ1-2; cdr3_aa: CASSAASGTGAINYGYTF; cdr3_nt: TGTGCCAGCAGCGCTGCGTCCGGGACAGGTGCTATCAACTATGGCTACACCTTC
clone_size: .; d_call: TRBD2; v_call: TRBV18; j_call: TRBJ2-1; cdr3_aa: CASSPSSGSHYNEQFF; cdr3_nt: TGTGCCAGCTCACCCTCGAGCGGGAGCCACTACAATGAGCAGTTCTTC
clone_size: .; d_call: .; v_call: TRBV13; j_call: TRBJ2-2; cdr3_aa: CASSIGFGGRYTGELFF; cdr3_nt: TGTGCCAGCAGCATAGGTTTCGGCGGGCGATACACCGGGGAGCTGTTTTTT
clone_size: .; d_call: TRBD2; v_call: TRBV29-1; j_call: TRBJ2-1; cdr3_aa: CSVVWTSGSHEQFF; cdr3_nt: TGCAGCGTTGTCTGGACTAGCGGGAGTCATGAGCAGTTCTTC
clone_size: .; d_call: .; v_call: TRBV28; j_call: TRBJ1-3; cdr3_aa: CASSPLGRSISGNTIYF; cdr3_nt: TGTGCCAGCAGTCCCCTCGGACGGTCTATCTCTGGAAACACCATATATTTT
clone_size: .; d_call: TRBD1; v_call: TRBV7-2; j_call: TRBJ1-4; cdr3_aa: CASSYTGGNEKLFF; cdr3_nt: TGTGCCAGCAGCTATACAGGGGGCAATGAAAAACTGTTTTTT
clone_size: .; d_call: TRBD1; v_call: TRBV18; j_call: TRBJ2-7; cdr3_aa: CASSPGTGPYEQYF; cdr3_nt: TGTGCCAGCTCACCAGGGACAGGGCCATACGAGCAGTACTTC
clone_size: .; d_call: TRBD1; v_call: TRBV30; j_call: TRBJ2-3; cdr3_aa: CALWDRGNGDTQYF; cdr3_nt: TGTGCCCTTTGGGACAGGGGGAATGGGGATACGCAGTATTTT
clone_size: .; d_call: .; v_call: TRBV7-9; j_call: TRBJ2-3; cdr3_aa: CASSLRGSTDTQYF; cdr3_nt: TGTGCCAGCAGCTTACGGGGTAGCACAGATACGCAGTATTTT
clone_size: .; d_call: TRBD2; v_call: TRBV30; j_call: TRBJ2-7; cdr3_aa: CAWTSGSARHEQYF; cdr3_nt: TGTGCCTGGACTAGCGGGAGCGCTCGACACGAGCAGTACTTC
clone_size: .; d_call: .; v_call: TRBV19; j_call: TRBJ2-7; cdr3_aa: CASSPRRDEQYF; cdr3_nt: TGTGCCAGTAGTCCGCGTAGGGACGAGCAGTACTTC
clone_size: .; d_call: .; v_call: TRBV5-1; j_call: TRBJ2-7; cdr3_aa: CASSLGSSFEYEQYF; cdr3_nt: TGCGCCAGCAGCTTGGGCTCCTCATTCGAATACGAGCAGTACTTC
clone_size: .; d_call: .; v_call: TRBV7-9; j_call: TRBJ1-4; cdr3_aa: CASTRGTNEKLFF; cdr3_nt: TGTGCCAGTACAAGGGGCACTAATGAAAAACTGTTTTTT
clone_size: .; d_call: TRBD1; v_call: TRBV5-1; j_call: TRBJ2-7; cdr3_aa: CASSVTGGPHEQYF; cdr3_nt: TGCGCCAGCAGCGTGACAGGGGGTCCCCACGAGCAGTACTTC
clone_size: .; d_call: TRBD1; v_call: TRBV29-1; j_call: TRBJ2-6; cdr3_aa: CSVEDRDRASGANVLTF; cdr3_nt: TGCAGCGTCGAGGACCGGGACAGGGCCTCTGGGGCCAACGTCCTGACTTTC
clone_size: .; d_call: .; v_call: TRBV28; j_call: TRBJ2-2; cdr3_aa: CASIPHGVPDTGELFF; cdr3_nt: TGTGCCAGCATCCCCCATGGGGTACCGGACACCGGGGAGCTGTTTTTT
clone_size: .; d_call: TRBD2; v_call: TRBV5-1; j_call: TRBJ2-3; cdr3_aa: CASSERLAGGTDTQYF; cdr3_nt: TGCGCCAGCAGCGAAAGACTAGCGGGAGGCACAGATACGCAGTATTTT
clone_size: many; d_call: .; v_call: TRBV5-1; j_call: TRBJ2-1; cdr3_aa: CASSLEANLGYNEQFF; cdr3_nt: TGCGCCAGCAGCTTGGAAGCTAACCTCGGTTACAATGAGCAGTTCTTC
clone_size: .; d_call: .; v_call: TRBV18; j_call: TRBJ1-2; cdr3_aa: CASSPTQEVSYGYTF; cdr3_nt: TGTGCCAGCTCACCCACACAGGAGGTTTCCTATGGCTACACCTTC
clone_size: .; d_call: TRBD2; v_call: TRBV7-9; j_call: TRBJ2-1; cdr3_aa: CASSSRTSGANPYNEQFF; cdr3_nt: TGTGCCAGCAGCTCGCGGACTAGCGGGGCAAACCCCTACAATGAGCAGTTCTTC
clone_size: .; d_call: .; v_call: TRBV5-1; j_call: TRBJ2-3; cdr3_aa: CASSFFGLSADTQYF; cdr3_nt: TGCGCCAGCAGCTTCTTTGGACTAAGCGCAGATACGCAGTATTTT
clone_size: .; d_call: .; v_call: TRBV6-1; j_call: TRBJ2-7; cdr3_aa: CATLRPLLDEQYF; cdr3_nt: TGTGCCACTCTCCGGCCCCTCCTGGACGAGCAGTACTTC
clone_size: .; d_call: .; v_call: TRBV25-1; j_call: TRBJ1-1; cdr3_aa: CASSEAQLAGRENTEAFF; cdr3_nt: TGTGCCAGCAGTGAAGCCCAGTTGGCAGGGAGGGAGAACACTGAAGCTTTCTTT